This entry concerns a single TCR beta chain. The target antigen is unknown. The CDR3 runs to 14 residues. Trimming took 0 bases from V and 5 from J, leaving 11 bases between them. CDR1 SGHDT and CDR2 YYEEEE come from the germline V gene. TCRdb's copy holds only in-frame clones and misses some; the assay was immunoSEQ multiplex PCR. The table includes about 48,000 clones, roughly 90% detected once. The data are from a study of OX40 agonist ivuxolimab in advanced cancers. Study-wide results and caveats: Blood T cells, both CD4+ and CD8+, expanded clonally by week 6 at 0.1 to 3.0 mg/kg.

The specimen comprised CD4+ or CD8+ T cells sorted from blood, sampled in a trial of the OX40 agonist ivuxolimab. The receptor comes from an adult with an advanced solid tumor such as melanoma, head and neck, liver or kidney cancer. V usage is TRBV5-6 and J usage is TRBJ2-5, with a tentative D call TRBD2 (6 bases). Here the CDR3 DNA reads TGTGCCAGCAGCTTGGGGGCAGGGAGGGAGACCCAGTACTTC. As protein: CASSLGAGRETQYF.